Listed here are 27 T cell receptor beta chains from one sample, sequenced in a study of control samples from healthy donors and cancer patients. TCRdb keeps only in-frame clones here, not all; method: immunoSEQ multiplex PCR. The data contain 200,000 to 250,000 clones, just under 95% of them seen just once; the ten biggest clones take up less than 1.6%. The material sequenced was blood. The receptors stem from a man between 45 and 60 years old in good health.

The chain couples TRBV6-4 to TRBJ1-2; TRBD1 matches at 7 bases. This CDR3 is built from 14 residues. The germline V gene has CDR1 MRHNA and CDR2 SNTAGT. The junction had 9 bases not matched to a gene; V was cut back by 5 bases and J by 6 bases. The CDR3 reads CASSKEQGLHGYTF. The CDR3 DNA sequence: TGTGCCAGCAGTAAAGAACAGGGGTTACATGGCTACACCTTC.

CDR3 in amino acids: CASSLGVGVLGETQYF. DNA for the CDR3: TGCGCCAGCAGCTTGGGGGTCGGGGTGCTTGGAGAGACCCAGTACTTC. This chain joins TRBV5-1 and TRBJ2-5, with D perhaps TRBD2 (5 bases). CDR3 length: 16 amino acids. Trimming shortened V by 0 bases and J by 4 bases, and 16 bases separated the two germline ends. CDR1 is SGHRS, CDR2 YFSETQ, per germline.

The V gene is TRBV7-3, the J gene TRBJ2-1; 9 bases are shared with TRBD1. Germline V CDR1 and CDR2: SGHTA, FQGTGA. J was trimmed by 9 bases and V by 6 bases; bases with no gene match: 9. This CDR3 has 14 amino acids. CDR3 coding DNA: TGTGCCAGCAGGCCCTCCGGGACAGGGAGTGAGCAGTTCTTC. Its translation: CASRPSGTGSEQFF.

The V and J genes are TRBV5-4 and TRBJ2-2; no firm D call. This CDR3 has 15 amino acids. Trimming removed 4 bases at V and 6 bases at J, with 16 bases between. Germline CDR1 SGHNT, CDR2 YYREEE (reference sequence). The CDR3 loop reads CASSLGARGPGELFF. The CDR3, as DNA: TGTGCCAGCAGCCTTGGCGCTCGAGGCCCCGGGGAGCTGTTTTTT. The variable domain in full, with the rest retrieved from reference TRBV5-4 and TRBJ2-2, is ETGVTQSPTHLIKTRGQQVTLRCSSQSGHNTVSWYQQALGQGPQFIFQYYREEENGRGNFPPRFSGLQFPNYSSELNVNALELDDSALYLCASSLGARGPGELFFGEGSRLTVL.

The chain combines TRBV5-1 with TRBJ2-5; perhaps TRBD1 as D (6 bases). V dropped 0 bases and J dropped 2 bases, with 14 bases sitting between them. CDR1 and CDR2 from the germline V gene are SGHRS and YFSETQ. The CDR3 length is 16 residues. CDR3 in DNA: TGCGCCAGCAGCTTGGTCCTGACAGGCGAACAAGAGACCCAGTACTTC. Residues: CASSLVLTGEQETQYF. The full variable domain, with the rest looked up from reference TRBV5-1 and TRBJ2-5, is KAGVTQTPRYLIKTRGQQVTLSCSPISGHRSVSWYQQTPGQGLQFLFEYFSETQRNKGNFPGRFSGRQFSNSRSEMNVSTLELGDSALYLCASSLVLTGEQETQYFGPGTRLLVL.

The chain combines TRBV6-5 with TRBJ1-6; maybe TRBD1 (5 bases). This CDR3 is 15 amino acids long. Trimming pared 8 bases from V and 8 bases from J, leaving 19 bases between. Germline V gene lookup returns CDR1 MNHEY and CDR2 SVGAGI. The chain's CDR3 is CASVRSGRLDSPLHF. CDR3 in DNA: TGTGCCAGCGTGAGATCGGGACGCCTGGATTCACCCCTCCACTTT.

V usage is TRBV7-9 and J usage is TRBJ1-4; D may be TRBD1 (5 bases). Germline-derived CDR1 and CDR2 are SEHNR and FQNEAQ (reference sequence). The CDR3 runs 12 residues. V lost 4 bases and J 7 bases, leaving 7 bases between the germline ends. The CDR3 bases are TGTGCCAGCAGCTCCAGGGTTGAAAAACTGTTTTTT. Translation gives CASSSRVEKLFF.

V usage is TRBV27 and J usage is TRBJ2-7; D not resolved. CDR1 and CDR2 (germline): MNHEY, SMNVEV (reference sequence). V was clipped by 8 bases and J by 4 bases, with 12 bases between them. The length of the CDR3 is 12 residues. This chain's CDR3 is CASGLDNYEQYV. CDR3 nucleotide sequence: TGTGCCAGCGGCTTAGACAATTACGAGCAGTACGTC.

This sequence joins TRBV5-1 and TRBJ1-1, with D possibly matching TRBD1 (5 bases). The CDR3 consists of 15 residues. Germline V lookup: CDR1 SGHRS, CDR2 YFSETQ. Between the trimmed V and J ends, which lost 2 bases and 2 bases, there was a span of 13 bases. CDR3 bases: TGCGCCAGCAGCTTCCAGACAGCCGGTAACACTGAAGCTTTCTTT. This encodes CASSFQTAGNTEAFF.

The CDR3 sequence: CASSKEGTGRNEQYF. The CDR3 nucleotides read TGTGCCAGCAGCAAAGAGGGGACAGGGCGCAACGAGCAGTACTTC. This chain links TRBV7-9 with TRBJ2-7; 9 bases match TRBD1. From germline, CDR1 is SEHNR and CDR2 FQNEAQ (reference sequence). This CDR3 spans 15 amino acids. V was pared by 5 bases and J by 5 bases, with 10 bases of the junction left unmatched.

This chain joins TRBV10-3 and TRBJ2-1; 7 nucleotides match TRBD1. V lost 8 bases and J lost 2; bases outside the gene matches: 9. The germline V gene has CDR1 ENHRY and CDR2 SYGVKD. CDR3 length equals 15 residues. Here the CDR3 DNA reads TGTGCCATCGGCGGAACAGGGGATACCTACAATGAGCAGTTCTTC. This encodes CAIGGTGDTYNEQFF.

The rearrangement uses TRBV6-5 and TRBJ1-1, with D possibly being TRBD1 (5 bases). The CDR3 extends over 16 amino acids. CDR1 is MNHEY and CDR2 is SVGAGI in the germline V gene. V lost 4 bases and J 5 bases, leaving 20 bases between the germline ends. CDR3 region: CASSSGLTALGTEAFF. The CDR3 bases are TGTGCCAGCAGTTCGGGGCTAACCGCTCTCGGTACTGAAGCTTTCTTT.

The J gene is TRBJ1-5, the V gene TRBV4-2, with D perhaps TRBD1 (5 bases). V was cut by 4 bases and J by 1 base, with 11 bases left in between. This CDR3 has 15 residues. From germline, CDR1 is LGHNA and CDR2 YNFKEQ. The DNA of the CDR3 is TGTGCCAGCAGCCCCGGGGGGGAAAGCAATCAGCCCCAGCATTTT. This encodes CASSPGGESNQPQHF.

The chain couples TRBV7-9 to TRBJ1-2, with 9 positions matching TRBD1. The CDR3 consists of 14 residues. Germline loops: CDR1 SEHNR, CDR2 FQNEAQ (reference sequence). After removal of 5 bases from V and 8 bases from J, the junction contained 9 bases not matched to a gene. For the CDR3, the DNA is TGTGCCAGCAGCCCGGACAGGGGCGTTCGGGGCTACACCTTC. Amino acids: CASSPDRGVRGYTF.

The chain carries TRBV4-3 and TRBJ2-1; a possible D gene is TRBD2 (6 bases). Deletions cut 3 bases from V and 3 bases from J, with 9 bases between. The CDR3 runs to 14 residues. The germline gives CDR1 LGHNA, CDR2 YSLEER. The CDR3 nucleotides read TGCGCCAGCAGCCAGGGGACTTTCTACAATGAGCAGTTCTTC. Protein sequence: CASSQGTFYNEQFF.

CDR3: CASSIGGLREKLFF. The CDR3 bases are TGTGCCAGTAGTATCGGGGGGCTACGTGAAAAACTGTTTTTT. The chain combines TRBV19 with TRBJ1-4, with a tentative D call TRBD1 (6 bases). The CDR3 has 14 residues. Germline V gene data show CDR1 as LNHDA and CDR2 as SQIVND (reference sequence). The V and J ends lost 3 bases and 7 bases respectively, with 12 bases between them.

Only a few counts were recorded for this clone. The CDR3 sequence: CASRGQSNQPQHF. DNA of the CDR3: TGTGCCAGCAGGGGACAGAGCAATCAGCCCCAGCATTTT. V and J are TRBV2 and TRBJ1-5; 7 bases line up with TRBD1. There are 13 residues in the CDR3. Trimming removed 6 bases from V and 1 base from J; junction bases left unmatched: 0. CDR1 is SNHLY, CDR2 FYNNEI, per germline.

This clone has only one observation. The rearrangement joins TRBV6-1 to TRBJ2-4; TRBD2 matches 12 bases. V lost 3 bases to trimming and J lost 4 bases; unmatched junction nucleotides: 10. The CDR3 runs to 18 residues. Germline loops: CDR1 MNHNS, CDR2 SASEGT. The CDR3 coding sequence is TGTGCCAGCAGTGATAGGCTAGCGGGGGGGGACAGAAAAAACATTCAGTACTTC. It codes for CASSDRLAGGDRKNIQYF.

The chain recombines TRBV18 with TRBJ2-5; D ambiguous. Germline values: CDR1 KGHSH, CDR2 LQKENI. CDR3 size: 13 residues. V was cut by 3 bases and J by 0 bases, with 5 bases left in between. For the CDR3, the DNA is TGTGCCAGCTCACCGGCGTACCAAGAGACCCAGTACTTC. Translation gives CASSPAYQETQYF. Looking up the rest from reference TRBV18 and TRBJ2-5 gives the full variable domain: NAGVMQNPRHLVRRRGQEARLRCSPMKGHSHVYWYRQLPEEGLKFMVYLQKENIIDESGMPKERFSAEFPKEGPSILRIQQVVRGDSAAYFCASSPAYQETQYFGPGTRLLVL.

This chain links TRBV5-5 with TRBJ2-7; D may be TRBD1 or TRBD2 (5 bases each). Trimming took 0 bases from V and 2 from J, leaving 9 bases between them. The CDR3 has 14 amino acids. Germline CDR1 and CDR2: SGHKS and YYEKEE (reference sequence). CDR3 residues: CASSLGSGPYEQYV. CDR3 sequence (DNA): TGTGCCAGCAGCTTGGGGTCGGGGCCCTACGAGCAGTACGTC.

V and J are TRBV21-1 and TRBJ2-7; the D call in the table, TRBD1, was not verified against the DNA. TRBV21-1 is shown as a pseudogene. The CDR3 runs to 17 residues. The CDR3 sequence is CASSKGPTGTGAHEQYV. The DNA of the CDR3 is TGTGCCAGCAGCAAAGGGCCAACCGGGACAGGGGCGCACGAGCAGTACGTC.

This sequence joins TRBV7-9 and TRBJ1-3; D unresolved. CDR1 is SEHNR and CDR2 is FQNEAQ in the germline V gene (reference sequence). V was clipped by 4 bases and J by 8 bases, with 9 bases between them. The CDR3 is 12 residues long. The CDR3 nucleotides are TGTGCCAGCAGCTGGGAGTCGGACACCATATATTTT. This translates into CASSWESDTIYF.

This chain uses TRBV11-3 with TRBJ2-7; TRBD2 might be the D (6 bases). Near its end, the DNA agrees better with TRBJ2-1, so the J call may be wrong. The CDR3 runs 15 residues. Germline CDR1 SGHNT, CDR2 YENEEA. CDR3 amino acids: CASSLGGTLYNEQFF. Here the CDR3 DNA reads TGTGCCAGCAGCTTAGGAGGGACTTTATACAATGAGCAGTTCTTC.

This clone was seen once. The chain is built from TRBV7-2 and TRBJ1-1; D remains ambiguous. The CDR3 loop spans 12 amino acids. Germline CDR1 is SGHTA and CDR2 is FQGNSA. Trimming took off 4 bases at V and 2 bases at J, with 5 bases between the two ends. The CDR3 loop reads CASSSPNTEAFF. DNA of the CDR3: TGTGCCAGCAGCTCCCCAAACACTGAAGCTTTCTTT.

This chain uses TRBV4-1 with TRBJ2-1; 12 bases line up with TRBD2. Trimming at V came to 5 bases and at J to 1 base, leaving 6 bases not matched to a gene. Germline V gene lookup returns CDR1 MGHRA and CDR2 YSYEKL. The CDR3 loop spans 17 amino acids. DNA for the CDR3: TGCGCCAGCAGCTTTCTAGCGGGGGGGACGTCCTACAATGAGCAGTTCTTC. It specifies CASSFLAGGTSYNEQFF.

The V call is TRBV9, the J call TRBJ1-1; TRBD1 might be the D (5 bases). The CDR3 covers 13 residues. The germline V and J ends were trimmed by 2 bases and 8 bases, with 13 bases remaining between them. CDR1 is SGDLS, CDR2 YYNGEE, per germline. The CDR3 is CASSVTLGREAFF. As DNA, the CDR3 is TGTGCCAGCAGCGTGACTCTGGGGCGCGAAGCTTTCTTT.

The genes are TRBV19 and TRBJ1-6; possible D gene TRBD1, 6 bases. The CDR3 contains 14 residues. Looked up from germline, CDR1 is LNHDA and CDR2 is SQIVND (reference sequence). The germline V and J ends were trimmed by 5 bases and 9 bases, with 14 bases remaining between them. The CDR3 is CASSWRDKGSPLHF. The CDR3 DNA reads TGTGCCAGTAGTTGGCGGGACAAAGGTTCACCCCTCCACTTT. Full variable domain (rest looked up from reference TRBV19 and TRBJ1-6): DGGITQSPKYLFRKEGQNVTLSCEQNLNHDAMYWYRQDPGQGLRLIYYSQIVNDFQKGDIAEGYSVSREKKESFPLTVTSAQKNPTAFYLCASSWRDKGSPLHFGNGTRLTVT.